The text below deals with one TCR beta chain. The entry originates in a study of T cell changes during pregnancy in multiple sclerosis. CDR1 and CDR2 from the germline V gene are SGHAT and FQNNGV. V lost 1 base to trimming and J lost 5 bases, with 14 bases between them. The CDR3 sequence is 15 residues long. Libraries were prepared by immunoSEQ multiplex PCR; TCRdb keeps only in-frame clonotypes and omits some of them. The sample contains approximately 60,000 clones, 85% to 95% of which appear only once. The specimen comprised CD8+ T cells from peripheral blood mononuclear cells, sampled in the third trimester of pregnancy. The TCR comes from a female donor with multiple sclerosis, enrolled in a pregnancy study. The chain recombines TRBV11-2 with TRBJ2-5, with D possibly TRBD1 on 6 matching bases. CDR3 nucleotides: TGTGCCAGCAGCTTAGCCAGGGGACCTGGGGAGACCCAGTACTTC. Its translation: CASSLARGPGETQYF.